A selection of T cell receptor beta chains follows, all from one sample in a study of kidney transplant recipient with SARS-CoV-2 infection. TCRdb independently ran MiXCR on the reads; one entry per CDR3 protein. Here the sample spans fewer than 250,000 distinct CDR3 sequences, 29% being singletons. This specimen was a blood sample, taken at baseline and on roughly day 110 from a kidney transplant recipient. The origin of the receptors is a male patient between 25 and 40 years old who had COVID-19 and was a kidney transplant recipient. Some T cells may have come from the graft donor. CDR3s include the opening cysteine and the closing phenylalanine or tryptophan. D genes are given only for firm matches. Rows give clone size only sometimes, using once, few, many, or a class for an expanded clone.

D: -
size: -
J: TRBJ2-2
V: TRBV9
DNA: TGTGCCGGCAGCGTACAGGGGCCGGACACCGGGGGGCTGTTTTTT
CDR3: CAGSVQGPDTGGLFF

D: -
size: -
J: TRBJ1-1
V: TRBV7-2
DNA: TGTGCCGGCACCAATAAGAGGCAGGAGGGGGTTTTGAACACTGAAGCTTTCTTT
CDR3: CAGTNKRQEGVLNTEAFF

D: -
size: many
J: TRBJ1-2
V: TRBV12-3/TRBV12-4
DNA: TGTGCCAGCAGTCAAGCTTCCAGCTTCCGAAAGACCTATGGCTACACCTTC
CDR3: CASSQASSFRKTYGYTF

D: -
size: many
J: TRBJ2-7
V: TRBV18
DNA: TGTGCCAGCTCACCCTATGACCCGGGCGAGCAGTACTTC
CDR3: CASSPYDPGEQYF

D: TRBD2
size: many
J: TRBJ2-1
V: TRBV20-1
DNA: TGCAGTGCTAGAGAGGCTAGCGGGGGTGCCGATGAGCAGTTCTTC
CDR3: CSAREASGGADEQFF

D: -
size: -
J: TRBJ1-2
V: TRBV10-3
DNA: TGTGCCATCAGTTGTATCACCTGTAGACGAAAGACCTATGGCTACACCTTC
CDR3: CAISCITCRRKTYGYTF

D: -
size: many
J: TRBJ1-2
V: TRBV3-1
DNA: TGTGCCAGCAGCTTTGGTCACACCCTTCGAAAGACCTATGGCTACACCTTC
CDR3: CASSFGHTLRKTYGYTF

D: -
size: many
J: TRBJ1-5
V: TRBV4-2
DNA: TGTGCCAGCAGCCAAGATGTGCGTCAGCCCCAGCATTTT
CDR3: CASSQDVRQPQHF

D: TRBD1
size: -
J: TRBJ2-7
V: TRBV24-1
DNA: TGTGCCACCAGTGATGCTACCGGGACAGGGGGGCACGAGCAGTACTTC
CDR3: CATSDATGTGGHEQYF

D: -
size: many
J: TRBJ1-2
V: TRBV11-2
DNA: TGTGCCAGCAGCGTGGGACACGAGGGCTACACCTTC
CDR3: CASSVGHEGYTF

D: TRBD1
size: many
J: TRBJ1-1
V: TRBV7-9
DNA: TGTGCCAGCAGCTACCAACAGGGGAAAGAAGCTTTCTTT
CDR3: CASSYQQGKEAFF

D: -
size: many
J: TRBJ1-5
V: TRBV27
DNA: TGTGCCAGCACAGGGAGACGCAATCAGCCCCAGCATTTT
CDR3: CASTGRRNQPQHF

D: -
size: many
J: TRBJ1-2
V: TRBV6-1
DNA: TGTGCCAGCAGTGAAGTTGGAACAGGAGCTAACTATGGCTACACCTTC
CDR3: CASSEVGTGANYGYTF

D: -
size: many
J: TRBJ2-7
V: TRBV7-6
DNA: TGTGCCAGCAGCTTTGGGGCGGGGTACGAGCAGTACTTC
CDR3: CASSFGAGYEQYF

D: -
size: few
J: TRBJ2-3
V: TRBV10-3
DNA: TGTGCCATCAGTGAAGGGTCCCCCACAGATACGCAGTATTTT
CDR3: CAISEGSPTDTQYF

D: TRBD1
size: -
J: TRBJ2-1
V: TRBV5-8
DNA: TGTGCCAGCAGCCCTGGACAGGGAATCTACAATGAGCAGTTCTTC
CDR3: CASSPGQGIYNEQFF

D: -
size: many
J: TRBJ1-2
V: TRBV5-5
DNA: TGTGCCAGCTGGGGTCATGTCTCGCGAAAGACCTATGGCTACACCTTC
CDR3: CASWGHVSRKTYGYTF

D: -
size: once
J: TRBJ2-1
V: TRBV7-8
DNA: TGTGCCAGCAGCTCAAACCGAGGGCGGTTCTTC
CDR3: CASSSNRGRFF

D: TRBD2
size: few
J: TRBJ2-3
V: TRBV4-3
DNA: TGCGCCAGCAGCCAAGATATGACGGAGCGGGAGGAAATTGATACGCAGTATTTT
CDR3: CASSQDMTEREEIDTQYF

D: -
size: -
J: TRBJ1-2
V: TRBV7-9
DNA: TGTGCCAGCAGCACGTTCAAATACCATGGAAAGACCTATGGCTACACCTTC
CDR3: CASSTFKYHGKTYGYTF

D: -
size: many
J: TRBJ1-2
V: TRBV7-8
DNA: TGTGCCAGCAGCAATCCGGCGTTTACCCGAAAGACCTATGGCTACACCTTC
CDR3: CASSNPAFTRKTYGYTF

D: -
size: many
J: TRBJ2-5
V: TRBV3-1
DNA: TGTGCCAGCAGCGAGGAGCTTCCCATTTCTTTCTCTGAGACCCAGTACTTC
CDR3: CASSEELPISFSETQYF

D: -
size: many
J: TRBJ2-2
V: TRBV3-1
DNA: TGTGCCAGCAGCGATTCATATCCCATTTCAGGCTTGACCGGGGAGCTGTTTTTT
CDR3: CASSDSYPISGLTGELFF

D: -
size: many
J: TRBJ1-4
V: TRBV6-5
DNA: TGTGCCAGCAGTGCCAGTTTGGAGCTTGAAAAACTGTTTTTT
CDR3: CASSASLELEKLFF

D: -
size: many
J: TRBJ2-5
V: TRBV4-1
DNA: TGCGCCAGCAGCCAAGTAGTAGGGTTAGAGACCCAGTACTTC
CDR3: CASSQVVGLETQYF

D: -
size: many
J: TRBJ1-2
V: TRBV7-5
DNA: -
CDR3: CISVPENLGEVGKTYGYTF

D: -
size: many
J: TRBJ1-4
V: TRBV27
DNA: TGTGCCAGCAGCCGCGGGACATTTAATGAAAAACTGTTTTTT
CDR3: CASSRGTFNEKLFF

D: -
size: many
J: TRBJ1-6
V: TRBV19
DNA: TGTGCCAGTAGTATAGGAGACAGGATATTCTTCTCCTATAATTCACCCCTCCACTTT
CDR3: CASSIGDRIFFSYNSPLHF

D: TRBD1
size: many
J: TRBJ1-2
V: TRBV5-8
DNA: TGTGCCAGCAGCAACCGGGACAGGGGGCGAGAAACCTTC
CDR3: CASSNRDRGRETF

D: -
size: -
J: TRBJ2-6
V: TRBV5-1
DNA: TGCGCCAGCAGCTTGGTTCGGGCCACTGGGGCCAACGTCCTGACTTTC
CDR3: CASSLVRATGANVLTF

D: -
size: many
J: TRBJ2-7
V: TRBV4-2
DNA: TGTGCCAGCAGCCAGACAGGAGCCCCATCTTACGAGCAGTACTTC
CDR3: CASSQTGAPSYEQYF

D: -
size: few
J: TRBJ2-6
V: TRBV7-3
DNA: TGTGCCAGCAGCTTGTCAGACTCTGGGGCCAACGTCCTGACTTTC
CDR3: CASSLSDSGANVLTF

D: TRBD1
size: -
J: TRBJ2-5
V: TRBV25-1
DNA: TGTGCCAGCAGTGAGGGACAGCAAAAAGAGACCCAGTACTTC
CDR3: CASSEGQQKETQYF

D: -
size: many
J: TRBJ1-2
V: TRBV5-4
DNA: TGTGCCAGCTGTCACTCCGTACCAGGAAAGACCTATGGCTACACCTTC
CDR3: CASCHSVPGKTYGYTF

D: -
size: many
J: TRBJ2-7
V: TRBV5-8
DNA: TGTGCCAGCAGCCCCCGCGACGGCTACGAGCAGTACTTC
CDR3: CASSPRDGYEQYF

D: TRBD1
size: many
J: TRBJ2-5
V: TRBV7-3
DNA: TGTGCCAGCAGCCCCTCAGGGGGATCGTGGGAGACCCAGTACTTC
CDR3: CASSPSGGSWETQYF

D: -
size: many
J: TRBJ2-2
V: TRBV3-1
DNA: TGTGCCAGCAGCTGGCAGCGTCCCATTTCAGGCTTGACCGGGGAGCTGTTTTTT
CDR3: CASSWQRPISGLTGELFF